The clone carrying this T cell receptor beta chain was seen repeatedly, ten times or more. No antigen is known for it. This sample stems from a study of neurological immune-mediated disorders. Overall study findings and caveats: Patients with HTLV-1-associated myelopathy had the highest level of TCR clonal expansion, whereas patients with multiple sclerosis had the lowest level, falling beneath the level found in healthy controls.

5'RACE with 10-nucleotide random UMIs produced the cDNA. MiXCR, run by TCRdb on the 5' RACE reads, gives a single entry per CDR3 protein. The data show under 90,000 distinct CDR3 sequences, around a tenth seen once. The CDR3 spans 15 residues. V lost 6 bases to trimming and J lost 2 bases; unmatched junction nucleotides: 6. Looked up from germline, CDR1 is MNHEY and CDR2 is SVGEGT. The starting material, 2 million PBMCs stored at -80 C, gave rise to the unsorted libraries. The V and J genes are TRBV6-2 or TRBV6-3 and TRBJ1-5; 8 nucleotides line up with TRBD1. This receptor was identified in a man over 45 in good health. The sample taken for sequencing was PBMCs. The CDR3 DNA reads as TGTGCCAGCAGGGCTGGACAGGGTGGCAATCAGCCCCAGCATTTT. Its translation is CASRAGQGGNQPQHF.